This T cell receptor (beta chain) appears in the sequencing data of a study of cytomegalovirus exposure and HLA in healthy donors (dated by TCRdb to the late 2010s). About the investigation overall: According to an earlier analysis of a few hundred of the donors, about 170 million T cells yielded roughly 110 million unique TCR beta sequences and 250 to 350 Gb of sequence data. About 330 gigabases of sequencing data and about 92 million unique TCR sequences made up an early release that covered nearly 650 HLA-typed donors. Of the approximately 400 genotyped donors, roughly 76% were placed in the genetic ancestry cluster associated with self-reported Caucasian donors. The aim of the study was to test whether cataloging public T cell receptors could identify signatures of past pathogen exposure. Using immunosequencing, the study profiled T cell repertoires from some 670 subjects and related those repertoires to cytomegalovirus serostatus. Along with the approximately 600-subject first cohort, a separate validation cohort of some 130 different subjects was used. To predict cytomegalovirus infection status, the study combined high-throughput TCR immunosequencing, statistical association of individual TCRs with disease status, and machine learning. A later analysis re-analyzed previously published TCR beta repertoires from 666 donors and added high-resolution HLA genotyping to study TCR occurrence patterns. Rather than using new phenotypic data, the later analysis identified candidate immune exposures from TCR beta sequences and from how often those sequences occurred across donors. In an earlier analysis of over 550 of the donors, high-throughput TCR beta sequencing was used to judge whether each TCR beta V gene segment behaved as functional or pseudogenic. Alongside the repertoire data, information on donor age, sex, ethnicity and CMV serostatus was compiled. Genome-wide SNP genotypes for about 65% of the 666 donors were used in a later genetic analysis, which treated that subset as a discovery cohort. All discovery cohort repertoires had been generated on a single sequencing platform. Both class I and class II loci were covered by HLA typing, at four-digit resolution. The number of donors typed differed by locus, with 629-630 for A, B, C, DRB1 and DQB1, around 500 for DQA1, 600 to 610 for DPA1, and around 460 for DPB1. Because of strong linkage in the cohort, a few DR-DQ haplotypes were treated as single units for association and clustering. Among around 400 genotyped donors of the cohort, an average of about 220,000 unique TCR beta nucleotide sequences was sequenced per donor, of which roughly 18% were non-productive.

Remarks on this clone: This clone's antigen is unknown. Base qualities are not at hand, and no much larger clone is one base apart.

The method behind the library was the immunoSEQ multiplex PCR assay. For the multiplex PCR, a mixture combining 60 forward primers for TCR Vbeta segments and 13 reverse primers for TCR Jbeta segments was used. The CDR3 region of rearranged TCR beta genes was amplified from genomic DNA by a multiplex PCR assay. Amplified TCR beta libraries were sequenced as 87-base-pair reads on the Illumina HiSeq System. The original methods were these. In a later analysis, tens of millions of unique TCR beta chains were counted across the 650 to 750 repertoires, and approximately 9.9 million of these chains were shared by at least two donors. Raw reads were error-corrected and collapsed into unique sequences with a nearest-neighbor algorithm that merged closely related sequences to remove PCR and sequencing errors. Alignment of CDR3 sequences to IMGT reference sequences was used to assign V, D and J gene segments. For a sequence to be retained, a match of at least six nucleotides to both a V gene segment and a J gene segment was required. A rearrangement counted as productive if the CDR3 had no stop codons and remained in frame with V and J, and every other rearrangement counted as non-productive. Following IMGT convention, CDR3 was defined as the stretch from the second conserved V-encoded cysteine to the conserved J-encoded phenylalanine. In an earlier analysis of more than 550 of the donors, sequences lacking an unambiguous match to a single V gene segment were excluded. In an earlier analysis of several hundred of the donors, V segments were called functional above 56.7% productive rearrangements and were called segregating when the between-donor standard deviation exceeded 5%. To diagnose cytomegalovirus status from the catalog of TCR beta chain sequences, a statistical classification framework was built. A later analysis assigned V and J genes by comparing TCR nucleotide sequences with IMGT/GENE-DB human TR gene sequences. Using the TCRdist pipeline, a later analysis assigned CDR3 sequences along with most-parsimonious VDJ recombination scenarios. In a later analysis, each TCR beta chain was defined by its CDR3 amino acid sequence together with its V-gene family, and reads without a unique V-gene family were excluded. As a way to deal with suspected cross-contamination and a sequencing artifact, a later analysis dropped under 600 nucleotide sequences that were highly shared and had low generation probability. For each public chain, a later analysis derived a clonal expansion index from normalized ranks of inferred template counts within each repertoire. In a later analysis, generation probabilities were computed with a VDJ recombination model fitted to out-of-frame rearrangements, and the resulting probabilities were checked against IGoR. Hypergeometric tests were used in a later analysis to score TCR-TCR, TCR-HLA and TCR-CMV co-occurrence, with a repertoire-size bias correction applied to the TCR pairs. A later analysis estimated false discovery rates by permuting HLA or CMV assignments 20 times. In a later analysis, co-occurring TCRs were grouped using DBSCAN, with TCRdist sequence similarity added in when clustering inside HLA-allele-positive subsets. Repertoires with fewer than 30,000 or more than 120,000 public chains were left out of co-occurrence clustering, as were five repertoires with anomalous nucleotide sharing. The table comes from immuneACCESS by way of TCRdb, which keeps in-frame sequences with V and J called. Part of the clones is missing from these tables; in studies checked, under half for an unresolved V gene and the rest for unknown reasons. V, J and clone size reflect that table, while D and trimming were determined from the DNA. For this sample there are 130,000 or so clones; about four fifths appear just once. The top ten clonotypes cover roughly 3.2% of the sample.

Here is what the overall study found, with its caveats: An earlier analysis of approximately 590 of the donors showed that most TCR beta V segments appeared in productive rearrangements either about 87% or about 30% of the time, which broadly matched IMGT annotations. The study listed approximately 160 TCR beta chains as associated with cytomegalovirus. Assigning TCR associations to individual alleles was difficult when HLA alleles, especially DR and DQ, strongly co-occurred. Across donors, most TCR sequences were observed very rarely, whereas some public TCRs were present in many individuals. In a later genetic analysis, a missense DCLRE1C variant was associated with V-gene and J-gene trimming of TCR beta chains, and the association was replicated in an independent cohort. According to a later analysis, most CMV-associated TCR beta chains appeared to be HLA-restricted, and the HLA associations seemed to be driven largely by CMV exposure. According to a later analysis, parvovirus B19, influenza, CMV and Epstein-Barr virus appeared linked to several top co-occurrence clusters. A cluster of highly shared sequence variants was judged likely to represent a technical artifact of the sequencing pipeline. The earlier analysis of some 560 of the donors excluded seventeen rarely observed V segments, including chromosome 9 orphons, because counts were too low. Correlated functional status among segregating V segments might reflect linkage disequilibrium, but an unknown experimental factor could not be ruled out. Because HLA typing was unavailable for some donors at each locus, only the typed subset was used in association tests. In vitro tests confirmed that a few of the cytomegalovirus-associated TCR beta chains recognize cytomegalovirus antigens. In a later genetic analysis, fewer N-insertions in productive TCRs were reported among donors in an Asian-associated ancestry cluster than the roughly 640-donor mean. CMV serostatus was the only immune exposure information available for the cohort. A later analysis found that HLA-associated TCR beta chains were more clonally expanded and had lower generation probabilities than equally common non-associated chains. The authors suggested that the approach could potentially be generalized to other disease states and immunological phenotypes. In this cohort, only TCR beta chains were sequenced, and detectable features were limited by the absence of alpha or paired-chain data. The presence/absence analyses assumed that sequencing depth was roughly uniform across donors, and that assumption may not be true. Cytomegalovirus status was reported to be diagnosed by the classifier with high specificity and sensitivity in both the original and validation cohorts. A further reported finding was that TCR beta sequences accurately predicted the HLA-A and HLA-B alleles for most subjects in the first cohort. A later analysis found that TCR association rates varied across HLA loci, with DRB1 alleles showing the most associated TCRs and HLA-C alleles the fewest. At a false discovery rate of 0.05, a later analysis linked under 20,000 TCR beta sequences to specific HLA alleles.

The cohort consisted of 600 to 700 healthy bone marrow donors. All cohort members were sampled while nominally healthy, although unrecorded immune exposures were likely present. The donor was CMV seropositive and was included in the group of some 290 seropositive cohort members. A peripheral blood sample was collected from each donor, and TCR beta sequencing was performed on peripheral blood mononuclear cells. The Qiagen DNeasy Blood Extraction Kit was used to extract genomic DNA from the blood cell samples. The source of this sequence is a man aged 18 to 30 in good health and CMV-seropositive. Sequencing was done on a sample of PBMCs.

The DNA sequence is TGTGCCAGCAGTTCGGGGACAGGGGTTTACAATGAGCAGTTCTTC. The resulting protein is CASSSGTGVYNEQFF. The sequence links TRBV6-5 to TRBJ2-1, with 10 bases matching TRBD1. CDR1 is given as MNHEY and CDR2 as SVGAGI, both from the germline V gene. Measured from the cysteine to the phenylalanine, the CDR3 is 15 residues long. The entry retains the CDR3 DNA only, 45 bases that are in frame from base 1. V is trimmed back by 4 bases and J by 4 bases, and the junction contains 4 bases that no gene match accounts for.